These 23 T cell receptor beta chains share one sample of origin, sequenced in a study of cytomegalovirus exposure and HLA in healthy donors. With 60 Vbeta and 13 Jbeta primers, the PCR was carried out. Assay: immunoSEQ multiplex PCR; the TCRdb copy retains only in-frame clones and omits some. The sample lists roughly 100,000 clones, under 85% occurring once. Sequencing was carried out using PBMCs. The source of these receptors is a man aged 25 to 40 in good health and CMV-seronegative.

As DNA, the CDR3 is TGTGCCAGCAGCTTAGTCTTAAATGGCTACACCTTC. Amino acids: CASSLVLNGYTF. The rearrangement links TRBV11-2 to TRBJ1-2; no clear D gene. The CDR3 loop spans 12 amino acids. Trimming pared 1 base from V and 6 bases from J, leaving 6 bases between. Germline values: CDR1 SGHAT, CDR2 FQNNGV. Full variable domain (outside the CDR3, taken from reference TRBV11-2 and TRBJ1-2): EAGVAQSPRYKIIEKRQSVAFWCNPISGHATLYWYQQILGQGPKLLIQFQNNGVVDDSQLPKDRFSAERLKGVDSTLKIQPAKLEDSAVYLCASSLVLNGYTFGSGTRLTVV.

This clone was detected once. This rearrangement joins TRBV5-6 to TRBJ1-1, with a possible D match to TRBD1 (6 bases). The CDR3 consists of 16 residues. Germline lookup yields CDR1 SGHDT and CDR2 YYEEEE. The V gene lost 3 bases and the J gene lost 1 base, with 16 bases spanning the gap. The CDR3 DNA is TGTGCCAGCAGCTCGGCAATGGGACACACGAACACTGAAGCTTTCTTT. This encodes CASSSAMGHTNTEAFF.

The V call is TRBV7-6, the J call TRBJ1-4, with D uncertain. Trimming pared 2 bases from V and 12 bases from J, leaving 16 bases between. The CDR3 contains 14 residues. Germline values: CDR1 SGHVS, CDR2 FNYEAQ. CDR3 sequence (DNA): TGTGCCAGCAGCTTAAGTGTGAGAGATAACGAACTGTTTTTT. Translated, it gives CASSLSVRDNELFF.

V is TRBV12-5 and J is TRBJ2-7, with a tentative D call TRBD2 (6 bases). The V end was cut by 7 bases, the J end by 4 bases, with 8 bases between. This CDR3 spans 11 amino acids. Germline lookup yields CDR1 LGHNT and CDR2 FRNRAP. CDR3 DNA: TGTGCTAGTGCGGAGGGGTACGAGCAGTACTTC. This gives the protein CASAEGYEQYF.

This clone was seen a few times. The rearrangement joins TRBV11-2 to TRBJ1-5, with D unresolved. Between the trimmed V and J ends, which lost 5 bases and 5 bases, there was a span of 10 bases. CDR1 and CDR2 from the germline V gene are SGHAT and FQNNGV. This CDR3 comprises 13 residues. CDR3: CASSPGNYQPQHF. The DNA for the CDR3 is TGTGCCAGCAGCCCGGGGAATTATCAGCCCCAGCATTTT.

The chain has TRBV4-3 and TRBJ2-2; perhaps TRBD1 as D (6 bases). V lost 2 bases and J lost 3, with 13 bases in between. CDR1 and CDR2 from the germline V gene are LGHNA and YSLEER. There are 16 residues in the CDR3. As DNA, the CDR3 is TGCGCCAGCAGCCAATTAGGGGCAGGGGACACCGGGGAGCTGTTTTTT. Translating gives CASSQLGAGDTGELFF.

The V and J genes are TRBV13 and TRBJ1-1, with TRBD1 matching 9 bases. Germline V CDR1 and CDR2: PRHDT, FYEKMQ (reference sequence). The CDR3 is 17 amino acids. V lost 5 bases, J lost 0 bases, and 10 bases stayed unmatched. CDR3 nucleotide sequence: TGTGCCAGCAGCCACAGACAGGGGGTGGGGGTGAACACTGAAGCTTTCTTT. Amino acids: CASSHRQGVGVNTEAFF.

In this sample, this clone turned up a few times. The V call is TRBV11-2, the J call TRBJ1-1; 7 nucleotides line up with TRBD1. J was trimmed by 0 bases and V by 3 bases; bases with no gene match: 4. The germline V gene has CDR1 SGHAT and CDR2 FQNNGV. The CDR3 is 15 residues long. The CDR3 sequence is CASSFVGTVNTEAFF. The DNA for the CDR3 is TGTGCCAGCAGCTTTGTTGGGACAGTGAACACTGAAGCTTTCTTT.

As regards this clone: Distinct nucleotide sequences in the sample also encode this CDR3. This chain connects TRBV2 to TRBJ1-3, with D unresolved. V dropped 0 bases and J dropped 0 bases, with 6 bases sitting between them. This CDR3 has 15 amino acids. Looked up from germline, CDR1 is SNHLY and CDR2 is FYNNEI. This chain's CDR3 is CASSEAPGSGNTIYF. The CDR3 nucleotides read TGTGCCAGCAGTGAAGCGCCAGGCTCTGGAAACACCATATATTTT.

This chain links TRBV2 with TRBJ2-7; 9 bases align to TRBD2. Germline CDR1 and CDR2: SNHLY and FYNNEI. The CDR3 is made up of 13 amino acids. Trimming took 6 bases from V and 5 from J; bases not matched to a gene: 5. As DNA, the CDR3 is TGTGCCAGCAGACTAGCGGGCGTTAACGAGCAGTACTTC. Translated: CASRLAGVNEQYF.

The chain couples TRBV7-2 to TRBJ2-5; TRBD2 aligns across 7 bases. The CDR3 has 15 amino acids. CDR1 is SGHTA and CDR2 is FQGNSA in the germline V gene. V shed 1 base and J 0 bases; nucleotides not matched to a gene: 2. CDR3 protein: CASSLGGLNQETQYF. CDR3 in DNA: TGTGCCAGCAGCTTAGGGGGACTAAACCAAGAGACCCAGTACTTC. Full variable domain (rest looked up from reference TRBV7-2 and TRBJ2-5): GAGVSQSPSNKVTEKGKDVELRCDPISGHTALYWYRQSLGQGLEFLIYFQGNSAPDKSGLPSDRFSAERTGGSVSTLTIQRTQQEDSAVYLCASSLGGLNQETQYFGPGTRLLVL.

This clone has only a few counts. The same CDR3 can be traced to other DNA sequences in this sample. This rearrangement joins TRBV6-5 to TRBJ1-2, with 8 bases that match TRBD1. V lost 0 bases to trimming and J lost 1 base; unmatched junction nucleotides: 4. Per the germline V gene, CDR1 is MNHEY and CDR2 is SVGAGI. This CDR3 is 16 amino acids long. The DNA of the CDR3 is TGTGCCAGCAGTTACTCCGGGACAGGAGTTAACTATGGCTACACCTTC. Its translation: CASSYSGTGVNYGYTF.

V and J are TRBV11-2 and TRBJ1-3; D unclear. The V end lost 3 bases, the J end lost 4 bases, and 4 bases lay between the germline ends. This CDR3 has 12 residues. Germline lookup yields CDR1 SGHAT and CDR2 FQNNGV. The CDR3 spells CASSFSGNTIYF. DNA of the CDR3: TGTGCCAGCAGCTTTTCGGGAAACACCATATATTTT.

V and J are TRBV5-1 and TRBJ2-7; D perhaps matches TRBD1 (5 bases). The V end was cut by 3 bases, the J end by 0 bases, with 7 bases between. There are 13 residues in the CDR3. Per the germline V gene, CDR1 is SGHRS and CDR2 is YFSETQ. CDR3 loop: CASSSQGSYEQYF. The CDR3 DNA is TGCGCCAGCAGCTCCCAGGGCTCCTACGAGCAGTACTTC.

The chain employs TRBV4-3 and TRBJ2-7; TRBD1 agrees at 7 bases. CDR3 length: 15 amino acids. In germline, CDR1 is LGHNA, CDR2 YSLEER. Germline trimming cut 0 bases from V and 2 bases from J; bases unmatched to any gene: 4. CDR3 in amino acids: CASSQDMRGPYEQYF. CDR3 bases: TGCGCCAGCAGCCAAGATATGAGGGGGCCCTACGAGCAGTACTTC.

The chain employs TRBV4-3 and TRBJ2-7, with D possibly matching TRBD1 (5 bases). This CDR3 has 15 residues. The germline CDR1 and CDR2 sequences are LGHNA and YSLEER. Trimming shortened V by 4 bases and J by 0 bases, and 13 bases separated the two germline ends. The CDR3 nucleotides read TGCGCCAGCAGCCGGTGGACAAGCAGCTCCTACGAGCAGTACTTC. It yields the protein CASSRWTSSSYEQYF.

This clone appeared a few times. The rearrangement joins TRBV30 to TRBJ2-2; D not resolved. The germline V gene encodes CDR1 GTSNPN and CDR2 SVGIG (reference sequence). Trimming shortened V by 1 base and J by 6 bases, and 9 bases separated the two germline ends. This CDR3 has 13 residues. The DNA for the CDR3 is TGTGCCTGGAGTGCGACGGGTTCCGGGGAGCTGTTTTTT. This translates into CAWSATGSGELFF.

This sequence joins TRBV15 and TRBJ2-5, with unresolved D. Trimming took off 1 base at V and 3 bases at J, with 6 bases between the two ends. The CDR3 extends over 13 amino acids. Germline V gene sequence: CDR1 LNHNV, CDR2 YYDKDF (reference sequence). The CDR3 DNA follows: TGTGCCACCAGCAGAGTTCGGGAAGAGACCCAGTACTTC. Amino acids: CATSRVREETQYF.

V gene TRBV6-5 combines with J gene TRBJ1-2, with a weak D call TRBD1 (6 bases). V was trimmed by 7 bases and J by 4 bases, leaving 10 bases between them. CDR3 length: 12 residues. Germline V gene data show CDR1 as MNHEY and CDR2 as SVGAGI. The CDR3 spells CASTQGSYGYTF. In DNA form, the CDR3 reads TGTGCCAGCACCCAGGGGTCCTATGGCTACACCTTC.

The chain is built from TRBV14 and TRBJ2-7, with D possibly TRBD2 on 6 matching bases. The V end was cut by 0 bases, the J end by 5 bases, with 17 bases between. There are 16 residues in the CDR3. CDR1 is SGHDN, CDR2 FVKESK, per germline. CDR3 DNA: TGTGCCAGCAGCCAAGAATGGACTATCGGGTCCCACGAGCAGTACTTC. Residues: CASSQEWTIGSHEQYF. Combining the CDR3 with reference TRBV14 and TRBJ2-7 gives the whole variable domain EAGVTQFPSHSVIEKGQTVTLRCDPISGHDNLYWYRRVMGKEIKFLLHFVKESKQDESGMPNNRFLAERTGGTYSTLKVQPAELEDSGVYFCASSQEWTIGSHEQYFGPGTRLTVT.

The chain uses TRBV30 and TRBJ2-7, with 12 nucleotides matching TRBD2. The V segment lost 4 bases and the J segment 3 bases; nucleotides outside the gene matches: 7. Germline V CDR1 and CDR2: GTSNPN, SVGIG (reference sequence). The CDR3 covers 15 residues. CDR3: CAWTRTSGVVYEQYF. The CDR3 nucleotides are TGTGCCTGGACCCGGACTAGCGGGGTCGTCTACGAGCAGTACTTC.

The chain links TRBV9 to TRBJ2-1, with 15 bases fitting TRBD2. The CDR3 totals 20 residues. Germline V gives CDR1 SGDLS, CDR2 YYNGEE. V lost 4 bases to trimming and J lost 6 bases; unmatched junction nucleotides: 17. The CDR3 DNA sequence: TGTGCCAGCAGCCCCCGGACTAGCGGGGGGGTACCCCTCGCCGTCAATGAGCAGTTCTTC. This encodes CASSPRTSGGVPLAVNEQFF.

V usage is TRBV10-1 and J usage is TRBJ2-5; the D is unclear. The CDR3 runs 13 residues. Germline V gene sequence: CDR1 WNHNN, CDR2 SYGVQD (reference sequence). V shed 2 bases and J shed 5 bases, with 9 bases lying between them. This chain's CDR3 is CASSEPERETQYF. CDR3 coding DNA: TGCGCCAGCAGTGAGCCCGAACGGGAGACCCAGTACTTC.